The present entry profiles one T cell receptor beta chain with its context. At least ten counts were recorded for this clone. This clone's antigen is unknown. Nothing much larger sits one base from this clone, and base qualities are not available. Trimming at the junction amounts to 3 bases on V and 9 bases on J, and the germline ends lie 7 bases apart. Taken from cysteine to phenylalanine, the CDR3 has 11 residues. Of the read, only the CDR3 DNA is kept; its 33 bases are in frame from base 1. In the germline V gene, CDR1 corresponds to KGHSH and CDR2 to LQKENI. This record comes from a study of metastatic and nonmetastatic thyroid tumors (dated by TCRdb to about 2020). In the study overall: Repertoires were compared across peripheral blood and tumor or nodule tissue samples from malignant and benign thyroid patients. Overall study results and their limits: In both blood and tumor samples, malignant tumors were reported to have significantly higher TCR beta diversity than benign nodules.

No patient had received any treatment before thyroid surgery. The study retrospectively analysed patient clinical samples collected from the early 2010s to the late 2010s using T-cell receptor beta sequencing. The library was made by PCR. These reads were obtained on an Illumina HiSeq 4000. High-throughput sequencing was used to profile the TCR beta-chain CDR3 region of every patient. Concerning the study's data processing: The researchers built a classifier to tell apart papillary thyroid cancer patients with distant metastasis, based on CDR3 differences among clinicopathological groups. The Shannon index was used to measure repertoire diversity, and the Morisita-Horn index was used to measure how similar tumor and blood repertoires were. TCRdb ran its own pipeline on the public reads, namely fastp trimming at Q25 and MiXCR clone calling, and kept in-frame beta chains. The V and J calls, along with clone size, are taken from TCRdb and not from the paper's own processing. The sample yields 6,000 or so clones; approximately 16% were counted once. Together, the top ten hold 11% of the sample.

The sequence links TRBV18 to TRBJ2-3; the D gene assignment is ambiguous. The specimen was tumor tissue. This TCR was recovered from a male donor with papillary thyroid cancer or a benign thyroid nodule (not recorded which). Some clones in this sample may be carry-over from other donors' samples. CDR3 protein: CASSPESTQYF. The nucleotide sequence is given as TGTGCCAGCTCACCGGAATCGACGCAGTATTTT.